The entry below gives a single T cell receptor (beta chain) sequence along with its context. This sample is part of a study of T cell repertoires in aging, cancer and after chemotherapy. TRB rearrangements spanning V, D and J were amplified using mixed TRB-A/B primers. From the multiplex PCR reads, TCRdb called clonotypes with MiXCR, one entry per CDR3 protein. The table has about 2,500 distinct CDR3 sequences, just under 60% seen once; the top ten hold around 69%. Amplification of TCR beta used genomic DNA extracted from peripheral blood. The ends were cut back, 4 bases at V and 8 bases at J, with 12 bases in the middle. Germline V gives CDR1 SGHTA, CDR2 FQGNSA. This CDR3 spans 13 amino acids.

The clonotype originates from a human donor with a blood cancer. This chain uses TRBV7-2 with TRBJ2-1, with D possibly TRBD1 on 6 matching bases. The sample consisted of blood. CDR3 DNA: TGTGCCAGCAGCTCTCGCAGGGGACATGAGCAGTTCTTC. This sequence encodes CASSSRRGHEQFF.